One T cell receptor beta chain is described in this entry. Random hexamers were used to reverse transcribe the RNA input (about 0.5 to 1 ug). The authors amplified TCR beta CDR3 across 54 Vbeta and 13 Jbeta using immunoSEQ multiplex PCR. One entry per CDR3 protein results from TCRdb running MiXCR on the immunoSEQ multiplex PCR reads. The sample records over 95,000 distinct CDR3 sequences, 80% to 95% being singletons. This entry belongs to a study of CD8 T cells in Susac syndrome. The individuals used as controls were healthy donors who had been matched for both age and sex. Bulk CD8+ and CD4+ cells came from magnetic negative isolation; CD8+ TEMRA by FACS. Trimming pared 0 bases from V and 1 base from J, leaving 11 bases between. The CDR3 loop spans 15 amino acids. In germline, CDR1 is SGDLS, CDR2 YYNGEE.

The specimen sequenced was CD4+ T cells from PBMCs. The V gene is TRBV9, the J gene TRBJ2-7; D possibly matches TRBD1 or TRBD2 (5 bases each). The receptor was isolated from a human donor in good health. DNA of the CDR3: TGTGCCAGCAGCGTAGGGTATGGGGGTTCCTACGAGCAGTACTTC. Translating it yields CASSVGYGGSYEQYF.